Below, 10 T cell receptor beta chains from the same sample are listed, as sequenced in a study of control samples from healthy donors and cancer patients. Assay: immunoSEQ multiplex PCR; the TCRdb copy retains only in-frame clones and omits some. The sample comprises 200,000 to 250,000 clones, roughly 94% of which are singletons, and approximately 1.5% rests with the top ten. Sequencing was done on a sample of blood. The receptors stem from a man aged 45-65 years in good health.

This chain joins TRBV27 and TRBJ1-5, with TRBD1 identical over 8 bases. The V gene end was trimmed by 10 bases and the J gene end by 7 bases; junction bases not matched to a gene: 15. The CDR3 has 15 residues. In germline, CDR1 is MNHEY, CDR2 SMNVEV (reference sequence). The CDR3 reads CANQFEGQGGQPQHF. The CDR3 coding sequence is TGTGCCAACCAATTTGAAGGACAGGGAGGCCAGCCCCAGCATTTT.

The V and J genes are TRBV18 and TRBJ1-5; the D is unclear. Germline-derived CDR1 and CDR2 are KGHSH and LQKENI. The CDR3 is 14 amino acids. With 3 bases removed from V and 1 base from J, the gap between germline ends came to 7 bases. CDR3 residues: CASSPGVSNQPQHF. As DNA, the CDR3 is TGTGCCAGCTCACCCGGGGTAAGCAATCAGCCCCAGCATTTT.

The chain carries TRBV19 and TRBJ1-3; D unresolved. Germline-derived CDR1 and CDR2 are LNHDA and SQIVND (reference sequence). V lost 11 bases to trimming and J lost 0 bases, with 17 bases between them. CDR3 length: 15 residues. The CDR3 coding sequence is TGTGCCTCCAAGTCCCCTGTACTCTCTGGAAACACCATATATTTT. Its translation is CASKSPVLSGNTIYF.

The chain carries TRBV11-3 and TRBJ2-5; 7 bases align to TRBD2. CDR1 and CDR2 from the germline V gene are SGHNT and YENEEA. The trim removed 0 bases at V and 5 bases at J, leaving 3 bases unmatched. The CDR3 consists of 14 residues. CDR3 region: CASSLEGTKETQYF. The CDR3 DNA is TGTGCCAGCAGCTTAGAGGGGACTAAGGAGACCCAGTACTTC.

This sequence joins TRBV11-1 and TRBJ2-5; D gene ambiguous. Looked up from germline, CDR1 is SGHAT and CDR2 is FQDESV (reference sequence). V shed 3 bases and J shed 9 bases, with 8 bases lying between them. This CDR3 spans 11 amino acids. The CDR3 DNA reads TGTGCCAGCAGCTTGCATGGTTCCCAGTACTTC. This codes for CASSLHGSQYF.

As for this clone: The same CDR3 can be traced to other DNA sequences in this sample. The rearrangement joins TRBV7-9 to TRBJ1-3; D not resolved. The V and J ends lost 6 bases and 2 bases respectively, with 11 bases between them. This CDR3 region has 14 residues. CDR1 is SEHNR, CDR2 FQNEAQ, per germline (reference sequence). CDR3 region: CASSPPGPGNTIYF. Here the CDR3 DNA reads TGTGCCAGCAGTCCTCCCGGACCTGGAAACACCATATATTTT. Full variable domain (missing parts from reference TRBV7-9 and TRBJ1-3): DTGVSQNPRHKITKRGQNVTFRCDPISEHNRLYWYRQTLGQGPEFLTYFQNEAQLEKSRLLSDRFSAERPKGSFSTLEIQRTEQGDSAMYLCASSPPGPGNTIYFGEGSWLTVV.

The V gene is TRBV24-1, the J gene TRBJ2-1; the match to TRBD1 covers 8 bases. The CDR3 sequence is 16 residues long. After removal of 3 bases from V and 1 base from J, the junction contained 4 bases not matched to a gene. Germline CDR1 KGHDR, CDR2 SFDVKD. In DNA, the CDR3 is TGTGCCACCAGTGATCCCGGACAGGGATCCTACAATGAGCAGTTCTTC. Protein sequence: CATSDPGQGSYNEQFF.

The V gene is TRBV6-5, the J gene TRBJ1-5, with D hard to call. The CDR3 is 16 amino acids. The germline V and J ends were trimmed by 2 bases and 0 bases, with 11 bases remaining between them. The germline V gene encodes CDR1 MNHEY and CDR2 SVGAGI. The CDR3 DNA reads TGTGCCAGCAGTTACCTAAACGACTTTAGCAATCAGCCCCAGCATTTT. This sequence encodes CASSYLNDFSNQPQHF.

This clone was observed once. The chain carries TRBV7-8 and TRBJ2-3; 7 bases map to TRBD2. Germline-derived CDR1 and CDR2 are SGHVS and FQNEAQ. V was pared by 7 bases and J by 1 base, with 11 bases of the junction left unmatched. This CDR3 has 16 amino acids. CDR3 sequence: CASTPRAGLGTDTQYF. The CDR3 DNA follows: TGTGCCAGCACCCCAAGGGCCGGACTAGGCACAGATACGCAGTATTTT.

V usage is TRBV2 and J usage is TRBJ1-1; 8 bases are shared with TRBD1. The V gene end was trimmed by 6 bases and the J gene end by 1 base; junction bases not matched to a gene: 4. Germline CDR1 is SNHLY and CDR2 is FYNNEI. This CDR3 is 14 amino acids long. DNA for the CDR3: TGTGCCAGCAGGGAACAGGGGGGGAACACTGAAGCTTTCTTT. It is translated as CASREQGGNTEAFF.